The clone carrying this TCR beta chain was observed a few times. Unique molecular identifiers were incorporated when the TCRbeta library was constructed. One entry per CDR3 protein results from TCRdb running MiXCR on the PCR reads. The repertoire holds some 440,000 distinct CDR3 sequences, roughly 15% seen once, with around 30% in the top ten. Trimming left V 2 bases short and J 2 bases short, with 11 bases between. The CDR3 has 15 residues. Germline V gene data show CDR1 as SGHAT and CDR2 as FQNNGV. These data come from a study of T-cell reconstitution after alpha-beta-depleted transplantation in children.

This TCR was sampled from a boy under two years old who had a stem cell transplant for Wiskott-Aldrich syndrome, so the T cells may come from the graft donor. The rearrangement uses TRBV11-2 and TRBJ2-3, with D tentatively TRBD2 (5 bases). The material sequenced was PBMCs, mostly from graft donor cells, taken 360 days after TCRalphabeta/CD19-depleted stem cell transplant. CDR3 nucleotides: TGTGCCAGCAGCTTAAAGCCCGGGAACACAGATACGCAGTATTTT. Residues: CASSLKPGNTDTQYF.